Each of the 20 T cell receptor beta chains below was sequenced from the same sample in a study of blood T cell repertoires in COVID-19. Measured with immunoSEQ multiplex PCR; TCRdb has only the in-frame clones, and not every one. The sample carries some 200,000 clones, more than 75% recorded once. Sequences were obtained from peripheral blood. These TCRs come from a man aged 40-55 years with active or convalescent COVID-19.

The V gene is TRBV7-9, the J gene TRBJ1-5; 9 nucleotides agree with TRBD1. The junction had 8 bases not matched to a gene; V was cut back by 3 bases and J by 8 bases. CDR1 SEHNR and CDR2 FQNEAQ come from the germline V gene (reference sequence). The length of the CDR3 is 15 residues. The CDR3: CASSLGQGFTEPQHF. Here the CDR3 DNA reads TGTGCCAGCAGCTTGGGACAGGGTTTTACGGAGCCCCAGCATTTT.

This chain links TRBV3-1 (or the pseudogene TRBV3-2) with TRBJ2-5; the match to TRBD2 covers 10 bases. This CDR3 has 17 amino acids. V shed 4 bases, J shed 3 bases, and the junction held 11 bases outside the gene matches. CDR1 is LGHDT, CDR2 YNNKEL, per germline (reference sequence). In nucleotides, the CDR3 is TGTGCCAGCAGCCCCGCCCGGTGGCTAGCGGGGGAAGAGACCCAGTACTTC. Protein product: CASSPARWLAGEETQYF.

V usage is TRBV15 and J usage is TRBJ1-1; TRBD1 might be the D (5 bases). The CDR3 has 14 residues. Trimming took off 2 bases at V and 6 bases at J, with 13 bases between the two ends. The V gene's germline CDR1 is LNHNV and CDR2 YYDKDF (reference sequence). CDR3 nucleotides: TGTGCCACCAGCAGACCCCGACAGAGCTCTGAAGCTTTCTTT. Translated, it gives CATSRPRQSSEAFF.

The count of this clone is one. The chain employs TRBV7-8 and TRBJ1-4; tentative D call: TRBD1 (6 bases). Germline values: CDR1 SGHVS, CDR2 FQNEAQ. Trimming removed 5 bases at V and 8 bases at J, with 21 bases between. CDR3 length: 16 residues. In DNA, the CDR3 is TGTGCCAGCAGCCCAGGAAGGGCCGGACAGAGGGAAAAACTGTTTTTT. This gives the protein CASSPGRAGQREKLFF.

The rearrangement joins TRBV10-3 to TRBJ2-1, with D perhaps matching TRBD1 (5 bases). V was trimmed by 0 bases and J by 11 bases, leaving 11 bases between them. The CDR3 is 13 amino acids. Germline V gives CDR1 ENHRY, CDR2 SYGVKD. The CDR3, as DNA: TGTGCCATCAGTGAGTCGAGAACAGGAAAGCAGTTCTTC. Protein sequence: CAISESRTGKQFF.

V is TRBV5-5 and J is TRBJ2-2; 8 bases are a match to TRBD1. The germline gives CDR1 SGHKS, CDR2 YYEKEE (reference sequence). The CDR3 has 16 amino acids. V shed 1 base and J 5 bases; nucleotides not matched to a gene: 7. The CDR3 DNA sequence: TGTGCCAGCAGCTTGATCACGCAGGGGGCTACCGGGGAGCTGTTTTTT. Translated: CASSLITQGATGELFF.

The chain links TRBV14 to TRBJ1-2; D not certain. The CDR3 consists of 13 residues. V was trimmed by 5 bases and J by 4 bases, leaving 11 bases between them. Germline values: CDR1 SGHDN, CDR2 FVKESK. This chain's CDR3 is CASSSASTYGYTF. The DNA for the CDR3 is TGTGCCAGCAGCTCCGCATCTACCTATGGCTACACCTTC.

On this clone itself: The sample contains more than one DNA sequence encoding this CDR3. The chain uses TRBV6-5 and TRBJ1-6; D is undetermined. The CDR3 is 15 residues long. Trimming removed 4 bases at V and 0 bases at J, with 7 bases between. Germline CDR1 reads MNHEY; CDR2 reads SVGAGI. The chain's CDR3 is CASSSPGSYNSPLHF. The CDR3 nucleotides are TGTGCCAGCAGTTCCCCCGGCTCCTATAATTCACCCCTCCACTTT.

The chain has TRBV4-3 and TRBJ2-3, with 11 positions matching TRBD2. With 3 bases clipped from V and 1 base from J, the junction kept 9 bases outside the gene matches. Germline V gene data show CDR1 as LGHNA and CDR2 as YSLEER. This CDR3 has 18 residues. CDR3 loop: CASSQGGTSGLGTDTQYF. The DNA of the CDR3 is TGCGCCAGCAGCCAGGGAGGGACTAGCGGTCTGGGCACAGATACGCAGTATTTT.

The CDR3 bases are TGTGCCAGCAGCGAGACAGGGATGAACTATGGCTACACCTTC. Protein sequence: CASSETGMNYGYTF. This chain uses TRBV25-1 with TRBJ1-2; 7 bases fit TRBD1. CDR3 length: 14 residues. Germline assignment: CDR1 MGHDK and CDR2 SYGVNS. J gave up 2 bases and V 6 bases, and 6 bases lay outside the gene matches.

The CDR3 DNA follows: TGTGCCAGCAGTCCCGGGACTACCTACAATGAGCAGTTCTTC. The encoded protein is CASSPGTTYNEQFF. V is TRBV6-5 and J is TRBJ2-1, with 7 bases identical to TRBD2. The CDR3 is 14 amino acids. Germline loops: CDR1 MNHEY, CDR2 SVGAGI. Unmatched junction bases numbered 3, after V lost 5 bases and J lost 2 bases.

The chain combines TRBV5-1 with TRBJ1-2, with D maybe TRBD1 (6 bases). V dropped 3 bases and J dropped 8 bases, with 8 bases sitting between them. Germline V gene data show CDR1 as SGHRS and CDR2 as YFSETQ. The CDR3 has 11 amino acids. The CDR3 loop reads CASSYDRGYTF. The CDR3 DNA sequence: TGCGCCAGCAGCTACGACAGGGGCTACACCTTC.

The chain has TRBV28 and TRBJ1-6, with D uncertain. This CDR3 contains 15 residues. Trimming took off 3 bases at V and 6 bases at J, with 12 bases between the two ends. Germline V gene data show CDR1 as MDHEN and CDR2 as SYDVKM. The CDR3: CASSFLQVSNSPLHF. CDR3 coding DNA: TGTGCCAGCAGTTTCTTGCAGGTGTCTAATTCACCCCTCCACTTT. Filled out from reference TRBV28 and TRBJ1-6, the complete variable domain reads DVKVTQSSRYLVKRTGEKVFLECVQDMDHENMFWYRQDPGLGLRLIYFSYDVKMKEKGDIPEGYSVSREKKERFSLILESASTNQTSMYLCASSFLQVSNSPLHFGNGTRLTVT.

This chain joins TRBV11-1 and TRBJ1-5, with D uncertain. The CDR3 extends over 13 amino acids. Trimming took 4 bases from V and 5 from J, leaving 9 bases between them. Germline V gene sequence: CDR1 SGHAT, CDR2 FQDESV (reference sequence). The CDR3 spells CASSWGADQPQHF. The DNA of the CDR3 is TGTGCCAGCAGCTGGGGAGCTGATCAGCCCCAGCATTTT.

In DNA form, the CDR3 reads TGTGCCAGCAGCCCTCGAGACAGGGATAGCTATGGCTACACCTTC. This encodes CASSPRDRDSYGYTF. The chain carries TRBV9 and TRBJ1-2, with 7 positions matching TRBD1. Germline V gives CDR1 SGDLS, CDR2 YYNGEE. The CDR3 spans 15 residues. V lost 4 bases to trimming and J lost 4 bases; unmatched junction nucleotides: 10.

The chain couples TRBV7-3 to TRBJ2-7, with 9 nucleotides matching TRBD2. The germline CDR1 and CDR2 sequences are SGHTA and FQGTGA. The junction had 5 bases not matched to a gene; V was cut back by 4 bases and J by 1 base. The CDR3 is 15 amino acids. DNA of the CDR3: TGTGCCAGCAGCTCTAGCGGGGCCTATTCCTACGAGCAGTACTTC. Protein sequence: CASSSSGAYSYEQYF.

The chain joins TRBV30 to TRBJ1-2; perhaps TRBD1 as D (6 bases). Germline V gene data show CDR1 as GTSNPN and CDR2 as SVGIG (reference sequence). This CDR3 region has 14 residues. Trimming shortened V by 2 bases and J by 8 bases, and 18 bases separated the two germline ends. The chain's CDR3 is CAWSLGPGAGGYTF. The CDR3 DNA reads TGTGCCTGGAGTCTGGGGCCAGGGGCTGGAGGCTACACCTTC.

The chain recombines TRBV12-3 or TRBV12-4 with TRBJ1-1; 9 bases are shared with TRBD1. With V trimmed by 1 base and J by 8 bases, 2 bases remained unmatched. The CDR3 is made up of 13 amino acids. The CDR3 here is CASSLVQGAEAFF. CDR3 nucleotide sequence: TGTGCCAGCAGTTTAGTACAGGGGGCGGAAGCTTTCTTT.

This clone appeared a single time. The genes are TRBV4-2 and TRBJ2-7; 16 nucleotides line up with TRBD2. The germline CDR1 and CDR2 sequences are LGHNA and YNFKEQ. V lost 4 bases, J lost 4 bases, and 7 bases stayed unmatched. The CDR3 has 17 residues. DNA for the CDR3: TGTGCCAGCAGCCCAGTCGGGACTAGCGGGGGGGCTTACGAGCAGTACTTC. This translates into CASSPVGTSGGAYEQYF.

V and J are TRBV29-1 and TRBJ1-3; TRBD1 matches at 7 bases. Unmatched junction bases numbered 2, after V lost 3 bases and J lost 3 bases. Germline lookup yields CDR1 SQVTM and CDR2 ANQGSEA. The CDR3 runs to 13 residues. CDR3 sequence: CSVETGIGNTIYF. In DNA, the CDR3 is TGCAGCGTTGAGACAGGGATTGGAAACACCATATATTTT.